This paragraph reports one TCR beta chain. What this receptor recognizes is not known. Nothing much larger sits one base from this clone, and base qualities are not available. The library relied on the immunoSEQ multiplex PCR assay. Imported from immuneACCESS, the table was reduced by TCRdb to in-frame sequences with V and J called. These copies leave out some clones; in studies compared against another copy, an unresolved V gene accounts for under half, and the cause of the remainder is not known. Present in this sample are about 69,000 clones, 84% of which were seen just once. About 3% of the sample belongs to the ten largest clones. The sample comes from a study of control samples from healthy donors and cancer patients (dated by TCRdb to 2018 to 2020). As encoded in the germline V gene, CDR1 is KGHSH while CDR2 is LQKENI. The CDR3 runs 14 residues from the cysteine to the phenylalanine. The DNA shown is the 42-base CDR3, in frame from base 1. V was cut back by 6 bases and J by 0 bases, leaving a gap of 12 bases between them.

Sequencing input: PBMCs. The V gene is TRBV18 and the J gene is TRBJ2-7; the D gene assignment is ambiguous. This clonotype was obtained from a woman aged 50 to 60 with lung cancer. The encoded CDR3 is CASSASDSSYEQYF. The sequence in DNA is TGTGCCAGCTCCGCCTCGGATAGCTCCTACGAGCAGTACTTC.